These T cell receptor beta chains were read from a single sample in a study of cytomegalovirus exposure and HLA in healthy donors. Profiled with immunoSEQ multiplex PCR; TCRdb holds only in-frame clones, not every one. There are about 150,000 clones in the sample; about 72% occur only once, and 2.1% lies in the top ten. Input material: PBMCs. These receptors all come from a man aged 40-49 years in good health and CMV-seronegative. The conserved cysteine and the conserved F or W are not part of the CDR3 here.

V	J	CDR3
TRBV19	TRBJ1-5	ASSSRGRNQPQH
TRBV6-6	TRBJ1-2	ASSYSKDTTNYGYT
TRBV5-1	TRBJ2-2	ASSLGAGTLNTGELF
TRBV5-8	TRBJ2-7	ASSLVVGGYEQY
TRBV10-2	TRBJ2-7	ASSESNSVPAYEQY
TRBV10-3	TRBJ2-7	AITMTTGTAYEQY
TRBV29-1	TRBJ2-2	SVEASSGADGELF
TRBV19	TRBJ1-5	ASSQTGTDYQPQH
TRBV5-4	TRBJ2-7	ASSLMLADGEQY
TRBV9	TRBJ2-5	ASSVNSGTQY
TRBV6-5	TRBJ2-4	ASSQGSARLNIQY
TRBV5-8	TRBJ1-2	ASSLEGGSAALSGYT
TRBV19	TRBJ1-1	ASSGRRGTAEAF
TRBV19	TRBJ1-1	ASQNAIQGWNTEAF
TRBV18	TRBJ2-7	ASSPPRVAGAYEQY
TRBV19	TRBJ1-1	ASKTGGEWGTEAF
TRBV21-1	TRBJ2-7	ASSPQGEQY
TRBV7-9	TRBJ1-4	ASSLVVLGGTNEKLF
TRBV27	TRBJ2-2	ASSPTDRINTGELF
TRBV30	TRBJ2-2	AWTLGQLETGELL
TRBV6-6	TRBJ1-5	ASRIEGAGQPQH
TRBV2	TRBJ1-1	ASRFRILNTEAF
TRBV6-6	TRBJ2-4	ASSYGQPNIQY
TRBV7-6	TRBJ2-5	ASSLEAGGLAETQY
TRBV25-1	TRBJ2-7	ASSAYPGQGYEQY
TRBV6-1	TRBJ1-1	ASTTASRPGQGAF
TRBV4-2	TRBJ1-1	ASSPGGQGHTEAF
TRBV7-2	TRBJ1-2	ASSLDGGNYGYT
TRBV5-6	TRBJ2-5	ASSPGISQETQY
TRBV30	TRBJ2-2	AWSVLAHTGELF
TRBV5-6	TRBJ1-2	ASEPGTGGLVYGYT
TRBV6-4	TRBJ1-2	ASSASSNEGYT
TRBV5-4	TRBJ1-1	ASSLVMQGNTEAF